The rows below give T cell receptor beta chains drawn from one sample of a study of identical twins. TCRdb processed the 5' RACE reads anew with MiXCR; each CDR3 protein has one entry. The sample records 1.5 million to 2 million distinct CDR3 sequences, around 29% being singletons. The sample consisted of cord blood. These receptors were taken from a newborn girl in good health. CDR3s include the opening cysteine and the closing phenylalanine or tryptophan. Each record gives: V gene, J gene, clone size, D gene, CDR3 DNA, CDR3 protein. D genes are given only for firm matches. Only some rows state a clone size, as once, few, many or a class for expanded clones.

V gene: TRBV4-2
J gene: TRBJ2-7
clone size: NA
D gene: NA
CDR3 DNA: TGTGCCAGCAGCCAAGATTTACGGGGGGCTACCTCCTACGAGCAGTACTTC
CDR3 protein: CASSQDLRGATSYEQYF

V gene: TRBV7-2
J gene: TRBJ1-4
clone size: few
D gene: NA
CDR3 DNA: TGTGCCAGCAGAAAGGCCCCAGGGCCAAATGAAAAACTGTTTTTT
CDR3 protein: CASRKAPGPNEKLFF

V gene: TRBV3-1
J gene: TRBJ2-7
clone size: NA
D gene: TRBD2
CDR3 DNA: TGTGCCAGCAGCCAAAGGGCGGGACTAGCGGCCTCCTACGAGCAGTACTTC
CDR3 protein: CASSQRAGLAASYEQYF

V gene: TRBV6-5
J gene: TRBJ1-2
clone size: NA
D gene: NA
CDR3 DNA: TGTGCCAGCAGTTACAGCCGGGGGCAGGCCTATGGCTACACCTTC
CDR3 protein: CASSYSRGQAYGYTF

V gene: TRBV7-2
J gene: TRBJ2-1
clone size: few
D gene: TRBD2
CDR3 DNA: TGTGCCAGCAGCTTATACGGGACTAGCGTCCCTCAGCAGTTCTTC
CDR3 protein: CASSLYGTSVPQQFF

V gene: TRBV20-1
J gene: TRBJ2-4
clone size: NA
D gene: NA
CDR3 DNA: TGCAGTGCTAGGCTAATAGCCAAAAACATTCAGTACTTC
CDR3 protein: CSARLIAKNIQYF

V gene: TRBV20-1
J gene: TRBJ2-7
clone size: NA
D gene: NA
CDR3 DNA: TGCAGTGCCATCCCCACTAGTAGCTACGAGCAGTACTTC
CDR3 protein: CSAIPTSSYEQYF

V gene: TRBV20-1
J gene: TRBJ2-1
clone size: few
D gene: TRBD2
CDR3 DNA: TGCAGTGCGAGGCTAGCGGGAGGGCCATATGAGCAGTTCTTC
CDR3 protein: CSARLAGGPYEQFF

V gene: TRBV9
J gene: TRBJ2-2
clone size: NA
D gene: NA
CDR3 DNA: TGTGCCAGCAGCCCCCCGGGACGGCTCAACACCGGGGAGCTGTTTTTT
CDR3 protein: CASSPPGRLNTGELFF

V gene: TRBV21-1
J gene: TRBJ2-3
clone size: NA
D gene: NA
CDR3 DNA: TGTGCCAGCAGCAAAGAAAGCGGGGGGGCTAGCACAGATACGCAGTATTTT
CDR3 protein: CASSKESGGASTDTQYF

V gene: TRBV12-3/TRBV12-4
J gene: TRBJ1-1
clone size: NA
D gene: NA
CDR3 DNA: TGTGCCAGCAGACCGGGAAGAGACACTGAAGCTTTCTTT
CDR3 protein: CASRPGRDTEAFF

V gene: TRBV4-2
J gene: TRBJ1-5
clone size: NA
D gene: NA
CDR3 DNA: TGTGCCAGCAGCCAAGAACGGCAGTATAGCAATCAGCCCCAGCATTTT
CDR3 protein: CASSQERQYSNQPQHF

V gene: TRBV29-1
J gene: TRBJ1-1
clone size: NA
D gene: NA
CDR3 DNA: TGCAGCGTTGATTCTATGAACACTGAAGCTTTCTTT
CDR3 protein: CSVDSMNTEAFF

V gene: TRBV3-1
J gene: TRBJ2-3
clone size: NA
D gene: NA
CDR3 DNA: TGTGCCAGCAGCCAAGATGGGCCGGGAGCTCCGCGCACAGATACGCAGTATTTT
CDR3 protein: CASSQDGPGAPRTDTQYF

V gene: TRBV3-1
J gene: TRBJ1-1
clone size: NA
D gene: NA
CDR3 DNA: TGTACCAGCAGCCAAGATGGCATAATAACAGGGAGGGGAGCTTTCTTT
CDR3 protein: CTSSQDGIITGRGAFF

V gene: TRBV12-3/TRBV12-4
J gene: TRBJ2-1
clone size: NA
D gene: NA
CDR3 DNA: TGTGCCAGCGCTCCAGGGGCGGGGTTTTACAATGAGCAGTTCTTC
CDR3 protein: CASAPGAGFYNEQFF

V gene: TRBV27
J gene: TRBJ2-2
clone size: few
D gene: NA
CDR3 DNA: TGTGCCAGCAGTTTAGCAGCCTCCGGGGAGCTGTTTTTT
CDR3 protein: CASSLAASGELFF

V gene: TRBV12-3/TRBV12-4
J gene: TRBJ2-7
clone size: many
D gene: NA
CDR3 DNA: TGTGCCAGCAGGTCCCCTTTGCCTAGCTCCTACGAGCAGTACTTC
CDR3 protein: CASRSPLPSSYEQYF

V gene: TRBV28
J gene: TRBJ1-4
clone size: NA
D gene: NA
CDR3 DNA: TGTGCCAGCAGTTTAACAGGGTTGAAGGCAACTAATGAAAAACTGTTTTTT
CDR3 protein: CASSLTGLKATNEKLFF

V gene: TRBV20-1
J gene: TRBJ2-3
clone size: NA
D gene: TRBD2
CDR3 DNA: TGCAGTGCTAGATCCGTGGGGAGGGGCACAGATACGCAGTATTTT
CDR3 protein: CSARSVGRGTDTQYF

V gene: TRBV7-9
J gene: TRBJ1-5
clone size: once
D gene: NA
CDR3 DNA: TGTGCCGGCAGCTCTGTGGACTCTCAGCCCCAGCATTTT
CDR3 protein: CAGSSVDSQPQHF

V gene: TRBV29-1
J gene: TRBJ2-3
clone size: few
D gene: NA
CDR3 DNA: TGCAGCGTCCCTGCGCCCGGGTCCACAGATACGCAGTATTTT
CDR3 protein: CSVPAPGSTDTQYF

V gene: TRBV28
J gene: TRBJ2-5
clone size: NA
D gene: TRBD2
CDR3 DNA: TGTGCCAGCAGTAACGGACTAGCGGGAGTTTTGGAGACCCAGTACTTC
CDR3 protein: CASSNGLAGVLETQYF

V gene: TRBV29-1
J gene: TRBJ1-2
clone size: NA
D gene: TRBD1
CDR3 DNA: TGCAGCGTTTGGACAGGGGGAGGTGGCTACACCTTC
CDR3 protein: CSVWTGGGGYTF

V gene: TRBV2
J gene: TRBJ1-5
clone size: few
D gene: TRBD1
CDR3 DNA: TGTGCCAGCAGTCTCGACAGGGCAAGTAGCAATCAGCCCCAGCATTTT
CDR3 protein: CASSLDRASSNQPQHF

V gene: TRBV9
J gene: TRBJ2-7
clone size: few
D gene: NA
CDR3 DNA: TGTGCCAGCAGCGTATCTTTGAACGAGCAGTACTTC
CDR3 protein: CASSVSLNEQYF

V gene: TRBV12-3/TRBV12-4
J gene: TRBJ2-1
clone size: NA
D gene: TRBD2
CDR3 DNA: TGTGCCAGCAGCCATAGCGGGAGGGCCAGGGGGAATGAGCAGTTCTTC
CDR3 protein: CASSHSGRARGNEQFF

V gene: TRBV18
J gene: TRBJ2-5
clone size: few
D gene: TRBD1
CDR3 DNA: TGTGCCAGCTCACCACTTCAGACAGGGACCCAAGAGACCCAGTACTTC
CDR3 protein: CASSPLQTGTQETQYF

V gene: TRBV6-5
J gene: TRBJ1-2
clone size: NA
D gene: NA
CDR3 DNA: TGTGCCAGCAGTTACGGATTAGGTGATGGCTACACCTTC
CDR3 protein: CASSYGLGDGYTF

V gene: TRBV4-3
J gene: TRBJ2-7
clone size: NA
D gene: TRBD2
CDR3 DNA: TGCGCCAGCAGCCAATGGGGGATAGCGGGAGGGCCCAACGAGCAGTACTTC
CDR3 protein: CASSQWGIAGGPNEQYF

V gene: TRBV20-1
J gene: TRBJ1-5
clone size: NA
D gene: NA
CDR3 DNA: TGCAGTGCTAGAGGCAGGGGCCCCAATCAGCCCCAGCATTTT
CDR3 protein: CSARGRGPNQPQHF

V gene: TRBV28
J gene: TRBJ2-7
clone size: few
D gene: NA
CDR3 DNA: TGTGCCAGCAGCGAGGGGAGGCCCTCCTACGAGCAGTACTTC
CDR3 protein: CASSEGRPSYEQYF

V gene: TRBV5-1
J gene: TRBJ2-5
clone size: few
D gene: TRBD2
CDR3 DNA: TGCGCCAGCAGCCCGACTAGCGGGAGTACAGAGACCCAGTACTTC
CDR3 protein: CASSPTSGSTETQYF

V gene: TRBV28
J gene: TRBJ2-3
clone size: few
D gene: TRBD1
CDR3 DNA: TGTGCCAGCAGTTTCCGCGGGACAGGGACAGATACGCAGTATTTT
CDR3 protein: CASSFRGTGTDTQYF

V gene: TRBV11-2
J gene: TRBJ1-4
clone size: NA
D gene: TRBD1
CDR3 DNA: TGTGCCAGCAGCTCAAGACAGGGCGGAGGTGAAAAACTGTTTTTT
CDR3 protein: CASSSRQGGGEKLFF

V gene: TRBV12-3/TRBV12-4
J gene: TRBJ2-3
clone size: NA
D gene: NA
CDR3 DNA: TGTGCCAGCAGTTTAGAAGAGCGGGGCACAGATACGCAGTATTTT
CDR3 protein: CASSLEERGTDTQYF

V gene: TRBV12-3/TRBV12-4
J gene: TRBJ1-1
clone size: NA
D gene: NA
CDR3 DNA: TGTGCCAGCAGTTGGGGGGCAGATGAAGCTTTCTTT
CDR3 protein: CASSWGADEAFF

V gene: TRBV30
J gene: TRBJ2-4
clone size: few
D gene: NA
CDR3 DNA: TGTGCCTGGAGTGTATGGCTGGGGCAAAACATTCAGTACTTC
CDR3 protein: CAWSVWLGQNIQYF

V gene: TRBV2
J gene: TRBJ2-7
clone size: NA
D gene: TRBD2
CDR3 DNA: TGTGCCTCCCTCAGGGGGGGACTAGCGGTCAATGAGCAGTACTTC
CDR3 protein: CASLRGGLAVNEQYF

V gene: TRBV20-1
J gene: TRBJ2-7
clone size: NA
D gene: TRBD1
CDR3 DNA: TGCAGTGCTGAGAACCCGGGACAGGTCGACGAGCAGTACTTC
CDR3 protein: CSAENPGQVDEQYF

V gene: TRBV28
J gene: TRBJ2-5
clone size: NA
D gene: NA
CDR3 DNA: TGTGCCAGCAGTTTAGCTAGCGATGGGCAGTACTTC
CDR3 protein: CASSLASDGQYF

V gene: TRBV4-2
J gene: TRBJ2-3
clone size: few
D gene: NA
CDR3 DNA: TGTGCCAGCAGCCAAGATCCCAAACTAGCCGATACGCAGTATTTT
CDR3 protein: CASSQDPKLADTQYF

V gene: TRBV6-6
J gene: TRBJ1-4
clone size: NA
D gene: TRBD1
CDR3 DNA: TGTGCCAGCACTACACAGGGGGCAACTAATGAAAAACTGTTTTTT
CDR3 protein: CASTTQGATNEKLFF

V gene: TRBV27
J gene: TRBJ2-4
clone size: many
D gene: NA
CDR3 DNA: TGTGCCAGCAGTTCCGCTGGGGTAGCCAAAAACATTCAGTACTTC
CDR3 protein: CASSSAGVAKNIQYF

V gene: TRBV27
J gene: TRBJ2-7
clone size: few
D gene: TRBD1
CDR3 DNA: TGTGCCAGCAGTTTAGTACAGGGGATCAACTACGAGCAGTACTTC
CDR3 protein: CASSLVQGINYEQYF

V gene: TRBV4-1
J gene: TRBJ1-6
clone size: NA
D gene: TRBD1
CDR3 DNA: TGCGCCAGCAGCCCCGCTGGGCAGGGGGTTATTAATTCACCCCTCCACTTT
CDR3 protein: CASSPAGQGVINSPLHF

V gene: TRBV7-2
J gene: TRBJ2-3
clone size: few
D gene: NA
CDR3 DNA: TGTGCCAGCAGCCACAGCGGGCCAAGCACAGATACGCAGTATTTT
CDR3 protein: CASSHSGPSTDTQYF

V gene: TRBV10-3
J gene: TRBJ2-5
clone size: NA
D gene: NA
CDR3 DNA: TGTGCCATCAGTGAACCTCTCACGGGGGGCGAACAGTACTTC
CDR3 protein: CAISEPLTGGEQYF

V gene: TRBV29-1
J gene: TRBJ2-7
clone size: many
D gene: TRBD2
CDR3 DNA: TGCAGCGTCGGACTAGCGGAAACCTACGAGCAGTACTTC
CDR3 protein: CSVGLAETYEQYF

V gene: TRBV5-1
J gene: TRBJ2-3
clone size: few
D gene: TRBD2
CDR3 DNA: TGCGCCAGCAGCTCGACCAGTAGCGGGCATATCACAGATACGCAGTATTTT
CDR3 protein: CASSSTSSGHITDTQYF

V gene: TRBV12-3/TRBV12-4
J gene: TRBJ1-6
clone size: few
D gene: NA
CDR3 DNA: TGTGCCAGCAGTTTAACAGAGTATAATTCACCCCTCCACTTT
CDR3 protein: CASSLTEYNSPLHF

V gene: TRBV20-1
J gene: TRBJ2-4
clone size: many
D gene: TRBD2
CDR3 DNA: TGCAGTGCTAGAGATCTAGCGGGAGGGCTGGTGGCCAAAAACATTCAGTACTTC
CDR3 protein: CSARDLAGGLVAKNIQYF